This passage covers 10 T cell receptor beta chains from one sample sequenced in a study of T cell changes during pregnancy in multiple sclerosis. Only in-frame clones appear in the TCRdb table, and some are missing; sequencing was by immunoSEQ multiplex PCR. The sample consists of 60,000 to 65,000 clones, about 90% of them appearing once. The sample was peripheral blood, taken in the first trimester of pregnancy. All receptors derive from a female donor with multiple sclerosis, enrolled in a pregnancy study.

The J gene is TRBJ2-1, the V gene TRBV6-5, with 11 bases identical to TRBD2. Germline V gene sequence: CDR1 MNHEY, CDR2 SVGAGI. The CDR3 length is 15 residues. V lost 5 bases, J lost 8 bases, and 8 bases stayed unmatched. The CDR3 reads CASSPQGLAGYEQFF. The CDR3 DNA reads as TGTGCCAGCAGTCCCCAAGGACTAGCGGGTTATGAGCAGTTCTTC.

This clone was picked up one time. The rearrangement uses TRBV14 and TRBJ2-3, with 9 bases fitting TRBD2. V was pared by 6 bases and J by 2 bases, with 6 bases of the junction left unmatched. The germline gives CDR1 SGHDN, CDR2 FVKESK. The CDR3 extends over 15 amino acids. The CDR3 protein is CASRPSGTTTDTQYF. In DNA form, the CDR3 reads TGTGCCAGCAGGCCTAGCGGGACGACCACAGATACGCAGTATTTT.

This sequence joins TRBV28 and TRBJ2-5; TRBD2 matches at 7 bases. This CDR3 has 15 amino acids. Germline-derived CDR1 and CDR2 are MDHEN and SYDVKM. V lost 6 bases to trimming and J lost 4 bases; unmatched junction nucleotides: 11. In DNA form, the CDR3 reads TGTGCCAGCAGCCCGAATCAGGGAGGGTTAGAGACCCAGTACTTC. Translated, it gives CASSPNQGGLETQYF.

The chain has TRBV11-2 and TRBJ2-3; 12 nucleotides agree with TRBD2. In germline, CDR1 is SGHAT, CDR2 FQNNGV. The CDR3 runs to 16 residues. Losses at the gene ends were 3 bases for V and 4 bases for J; bases not matched to a gene: 5. The CDR3 loop is CASSLSLAGGSDTQYF. CDR3 DNA sequence: TGTGCCAGCAGCTTGTCACTAGCGGGAGGTTCAGATACGCAGTATTTT.

V gene TRBV7-8 combines with J gene TRBJ2-3, with D possibly matching TRBD2 (5 bases). Trimming stripped 5 bases from V and 2 bases from J, with 17 bases between. This CDR3 has 16 residues. Per germline, CDR1 SGHVS and CDR2 FQNEAQ. Here the CDR3 reads CASSPIDGIDTDTQYF. The CDR3 nucleotides are TGTGCCAGCAGCCCCATCGACGGGATAGACACAGATACGCAGTATTTT.

The chain employs TRBV9 and TRBJ2-2; D gene uncertain. CDR1 is SGDLS and CDR2 is YYNGEE in the germline V gene. Trimming shortened V by 0 bases and J by 3 bases, and 6 bases separated the two germline ends. The CDR3 totals 14 residues. CDR3 sequence: CASSVALYTGELFF. CDR3 sequence (DNA): TGTGCCAGCAGCGTAGCACTTTACACCGGGGAGCTGTTTTTT.

The V call is TRBV27, the J call TRBJ2-7; 9 bases match TRBD1. Germline loops: CDR1 MNHEY, CDR2 SMNVEV (reference sequence). This CDR3 comprises 15 residues. V lost 5 bases and J lost 4; bases outside the gene matches: 9. This chain's CDR3 is CASSAPDRGEYEQYF. In nucleotides, the CDR3 is TGTGCCAGCAGTGCCCCCGACAGGGGGGAGTACGAGCAGTACTTC.

This chain connects TRBV6-5 to TRBJ2-7; TRBD1 might be the D (5 bases). The CDR3 totals 13 residues. The germline gives CDR1 MNHEY, CDR2 SVGAGI. Trimming took off 5 bases at V and 7 bases at J, with 15 bases between the two ends. This CDR3 reads CASSRGRGPEQYF. CDR3 coding DNA: TGTGCCAGCAGTCGTGGTAGGGGTCCGGAGCAGTACTTC.

The chain has TRBV5-4 and TRBJ1-1, with D possibly matching TRBD1 (5 bases). There are 13 residues in the CDR3. With 2 bases removed from V and 6 bases from J, the gap between germline ends came to 11 bases. Germline CDR1 and CDR2: SGHNT and YYREEE (reference sequence). This CDR3 reads CASSFRGRAEAFF. The DNA for the CDR3 is TGTGCCAGCAGCTTTCGGGGGAGGGCTGAAGCTTTCTTT.

CDR3 sequence reads: CASSIGAGASGEQYF. The CDR3 nucleotides are TGTGCCAGTAGTATCGGAGCGGGAGCCTCGGGGGAGCAGTACTTC. The genes are TRBV19 and TRBJ2-7; 8 bases agree with TRBD2. Germline CDR1 and CDR2: LNHDA and SQIVND (reference sequence). Losses at the gene ends were 3 bases for V and 7 bases for J; bases not matched to a gene: 11. CDR3 size: 15 residues.